A selection of T cell receptor beta chains follows, all from one sample in a study of lymphopenia after photon versus proton radiotherapy. The data were produced by immunoSEQ multiplex PCR, yet TCRdb's version contains in-frame clones alone and is incomplete. This table has about 35,000 clones, around 90% appearing once. The source was peripheral blood, collected from a patient treated with photon-based radiotherapy. Source of these receptors: a man between 60 and 70 years old with cholangiocarcinoma. Each CDR3 is given with its conserved first and last residue. A D gene is named only where the DNA matches it firmly. Size tells how often a clone was seen (once, few, many) or the class of an expanded clone, and some rows leave it out.

>TRBJ2-3|NA|TRBV5-1|NA
TGCGCCAGCAGCTTGGGGGGGAGGACCACAGATACGCAGTATTTT
CASSLGGRTTDTQYF
>TRBJ2-7|NA|TRBV28|NA
TGTGCCAGCAGTTTATATGAGGGACAGCAGTACTTC
CASSLYEGQQYF
>TRBJ2-7|NA|TRBV7-3|NA
TGTGCCAGCAGCCCAGTGTCCTACGAGCAGTACTTC
CASSPVSYEQYF
>TRBJ2-5|NA|TRBV13|NA
TGTGCCAGCAGCCGCCGGCGGGAGACCCAGTACTTC
CASSRRRETQYF
>TRBJ2-1|TRBD2|TRBV11-3|NA
TGTGCCAGCAGCTCTCGGACTAGCGGGAACGTCGTGTTCTTC
CASSSRTSGNVVFF
>TRBJ2-1|NA|TRBV5-6|NA
TGTGCCAGCGGGGGAAACAATGAGCAGTTCTTC
CASGGNNEQFF
>TRBJ1-6|NA|TRBV20-1|NA
TGCAGTGTGGGGGTAGACTCACCCCTCCACTTT
CSVGVDSPLHF
>TRBJ2-3|TRBD2|TRBV5-1|NA
TGCGCCAGCAGCTGGAGACTAGCGGGAGACACAGATACGCAGTATTTT
CASSWRLAGDTDTQYF
>TRBJ2-3|TRBD2|TRBV6-4|few
TGTGCCAGCAGTAGCGGGAGAGGCGCAGATACGCAGTATTTT
CASSSGRGADTQYF
>TRBJ2-3|TRBD2|TRBV27|NA
TGTGCCAGCAGTCCTATAGCGGGGGGCACAGATACGCAGTATTTT
CASSPIAGGTDTQYF
>TRBJ2-2|TRBD1|TRBV18|NA
TGTGCCAGCTCACTAAGGACAGGGGGCGCGGCCGGGGAGCTGTTTTTT
CASSLRTGGAAGELFF
>TRBJ2-1|TRBD2|TRBV5-6|NA
TGTGCCAGCAGCCCGGGACTAGCGGGAGAGGGGTCCTACAATGAGCAGTTCTTC
CASSPGLAGEGSYNEQFF
>TRBJ2-7|NA|TRBV21-1|NA
TGTGCCAGCAGCAGTACTAGCGGGGGGCTCTCAACCTACGAGCAGTACTTC
CASSSTSGGLSTYEQYF
>TRBJ1-1|NA|TRBV6-5|NA
TGTGCCAGCAGTTCAGGGGATGCGACTGAAGCTTTCTTT
CASSSGDATEAFF
>TRBJ2-1|NA|TRBV7-7|NA
TGTGCTAGCAGCTTAGGCAGGGACCTACCGGGACTGGGTTCCTACAATGAGCAGTTCTTC
CASSLGRDLPGLGSYNEQFF
>TRBJ2-7|NA|TRBV15|NA
TGTGCCACCAGCACACAGAGCTCCTACGAGCAGTACTTC
CATSTQSSYEQYF
>TRBJ2-3|TRBD1|TRBV18|NA
TGTGCCAGCTCACCCCAGGGGGACACAGATACGCAGTATTTT
CASSPQGDTDTQYF
>TRBJ2-7|NA|TRBV6-5|NA
TGTGCCAGCAGCCCAAGCTCCCAGTACGAGCAGTACTTC
CASSPSSQYEQYF
>TRBJ2-2|NA|TRBV5-1|NA
TGCGCCAGCAGCTTGGCCGCAGGTACCGGGGAGCTGTTTTTT
CASSLAAGTGELFF
>TRBJ2-1|TRBD2|TRBV28|NA
TGTGCCAGCAGCGTAGCGGGTCCGAAGAATGAGCAGTTCTTC
CASSVAGPKNEQFF
>TRBJ1-6|NA|TRBV11-3|NA
TGTGCCAGCAGCCTAGGACAGCGGGATTCACCCCTCCACTTT
CASSLGQRDSPLHF
>TRBJ2-5|TRBD2|TRBV29-1|NA
TGCAGCGTTGAAGGGGGAGGGGATTTAAAGACCCAGTACTTC
CSVEGGGDLKTQYF
>TRBJ2-1|NA|TRBV6-5|NA
TGTGCCAGCTCCCAAGGGGACTCCTTCTACAATGAGCAGTTCTTC
CASSQGDSFYNEQFF
>TRBJ2-7|TRBD2|TRBV5-1|NA
TGCGCCAGCAGCATTAGCGGGGGACAATACGAGCAGTACTTC
CASSISGGQYEQYF
>TRBJ1-6|TRBD1|TRBV19|NA
TGTGCCAGTAGTTCTTCGACAGGGGTCAATTCACCCCTCCACTTT
CASSSSTGVNSPLHF